This TCR beta chain derives from a study of T cells in Graves' hyperthyroidism and ophthalmopathy. Findings of the study overall: Ophthalmopathy and stable hyperthyroidism were separated by a 13 V-J model. Clonotypes that were expanded in thyroid above 0.001 mostly appeared in blood too. With a median lead of roughly 6.8 months before onset, the model predicted ophthalmopathy.

Uncontrolled infection, other autoimmune disease, pregnancy or lactation barred patients from enrollment. The CDR3 is made up of 12 amino acids. The V end was cut by 7 bases, the J end by 5 bases, with 9 bases between. Looked up from germline, CDR1 is SEHNR and CDR2 is FQNEAQ (reference sequence). Comment on this clonotype: Antigen: not known.

RNA transcripts yielded amplified TCR beta CDR3 regions. The HTBI primer set was used in a first-round RT-PCR of the TCR CDR3. TCRdb recomputed calls from the multiplex PCR reads with MiXCR, one row per CDR3 protein. Among hundreds of thousands of distinct CDR3 sequences listed, about 14% were seen once. Material: blood. The rearrangement joins TRBV7-9 to TRBJ2-1; the D is unclear. The TCR was taken from a woman aged 25 to 39 with Graves' hyperthyroidism. Here the CDR3 DNA reads TGTGCCAGCAACCCAAGAAACAATGAGCAGTTCTTC. As protein: CASNPRNNEQFF.